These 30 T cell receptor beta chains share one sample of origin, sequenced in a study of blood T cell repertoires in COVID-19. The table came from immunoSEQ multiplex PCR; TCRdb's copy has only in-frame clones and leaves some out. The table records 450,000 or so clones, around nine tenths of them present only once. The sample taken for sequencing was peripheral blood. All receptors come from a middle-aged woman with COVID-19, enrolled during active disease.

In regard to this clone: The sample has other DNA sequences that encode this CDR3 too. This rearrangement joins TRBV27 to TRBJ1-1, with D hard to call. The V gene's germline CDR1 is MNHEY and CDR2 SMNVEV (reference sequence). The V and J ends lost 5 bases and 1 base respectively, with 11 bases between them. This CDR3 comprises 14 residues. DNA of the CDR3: TGTGCCAGCAGTCCCCGGCGGGAGAACACTGAAGCTTTCTTT. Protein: CASSPRRENTEAFF.

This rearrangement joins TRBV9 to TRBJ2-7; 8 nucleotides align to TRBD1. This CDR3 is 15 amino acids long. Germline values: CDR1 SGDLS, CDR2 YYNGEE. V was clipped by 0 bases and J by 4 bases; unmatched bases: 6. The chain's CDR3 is CASSVDLGTGYEQYF. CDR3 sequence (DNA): TGTGCCAGCAGCGTAGACTTAGGGACAGGATACGAGCAGTACTTC.

CDR3 sequence (DNA): TGTGCCAGCAGTACTAGCGGGGGGGCCACAGATACGCAGTATTTT. Amino acids: CASSTSGGATDTQYF. The rearrangement joins TRBV6-4 to TRBJ2-3; TRBD2 aligns across 13 bases. Trimming cost V 5 bases and J 2 bases; bases outside gene matches: 1. The CDR3 covers 15 residues. The V gene's germline CDR1 is MRHNA and CDR2 SNTAGT.

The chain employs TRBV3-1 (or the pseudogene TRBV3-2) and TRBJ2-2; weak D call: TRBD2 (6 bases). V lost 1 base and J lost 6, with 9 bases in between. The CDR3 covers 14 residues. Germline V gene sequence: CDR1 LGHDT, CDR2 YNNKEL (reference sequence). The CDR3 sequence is CASSQVTGAGELFF. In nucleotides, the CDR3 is TGTGCCAGCAGCCAAGTCACGGGGGCCGGGGAGCTGTTTTTT.

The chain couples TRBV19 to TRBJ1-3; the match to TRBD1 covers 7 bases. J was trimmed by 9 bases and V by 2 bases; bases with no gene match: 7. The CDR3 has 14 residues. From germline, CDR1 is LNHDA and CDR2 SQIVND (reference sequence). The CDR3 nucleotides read TGTGCCAGTAGTATACAAATGCAGGGGGGCACCATATATTTT. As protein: CASSIQMQGGTIYF.

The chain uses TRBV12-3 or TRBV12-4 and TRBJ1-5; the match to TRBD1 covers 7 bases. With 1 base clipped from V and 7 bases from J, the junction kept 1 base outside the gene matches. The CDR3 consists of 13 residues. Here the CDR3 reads CASSLDRGQPQHF. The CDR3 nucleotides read TGTGCCAGCAGTTTAGACAGGGGACAGCCCCAGCATTTT.

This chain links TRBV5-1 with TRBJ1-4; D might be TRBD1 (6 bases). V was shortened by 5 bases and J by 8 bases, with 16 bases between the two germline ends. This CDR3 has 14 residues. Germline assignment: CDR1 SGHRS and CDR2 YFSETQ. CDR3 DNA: TGCGCCAGCAGACCGGACAGTCCTCAAGAAAAACTGTTTTTT. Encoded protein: CASRPDSPQEKLFF.

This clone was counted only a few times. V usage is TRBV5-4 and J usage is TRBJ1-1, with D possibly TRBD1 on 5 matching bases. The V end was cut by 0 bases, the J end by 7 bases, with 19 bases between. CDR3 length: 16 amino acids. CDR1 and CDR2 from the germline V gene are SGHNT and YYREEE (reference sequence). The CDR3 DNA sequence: TGTGCCAGCAGCTTGGGGGCAAGCAGGGAGGTTGATGAAGCTTTCTTT. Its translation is CASSLGASREVDEAFF.

The CDR3 sequence is CASSQGDSFVKTQYF. The CDR3 DNA follows: TGTGCCAGCAGCCAAGGGGACAGTTTTGTGAAGACCCAGTACTTC. This chain links TRBV3-1 (or the pseudogene TRBV3-2) with TRBJ2-5, with 7 bases fitting TRBD1. The V gene end was trimmed by 1 base and the J gene end by 6 bases; junction bases not matched to a gene: 8. The CDR3 totals 15 residues. Germline loops: CDR1 LGHDT, CDR2 YNNKEL (reference sequence).

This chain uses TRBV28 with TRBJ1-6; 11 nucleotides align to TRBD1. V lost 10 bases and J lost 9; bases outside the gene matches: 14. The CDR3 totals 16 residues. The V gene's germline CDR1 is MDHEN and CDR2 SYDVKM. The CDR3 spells CATFLSGTGGSSPLHF. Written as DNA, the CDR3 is TGTGCCACCTTTCTCTCCGGGACAGGGGGTAGTTCACCCCTCCACTTT.

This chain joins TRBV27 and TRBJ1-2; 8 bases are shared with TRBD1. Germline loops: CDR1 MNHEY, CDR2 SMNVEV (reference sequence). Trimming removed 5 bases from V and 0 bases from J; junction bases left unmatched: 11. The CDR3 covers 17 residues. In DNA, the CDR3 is TGTGCCAGCAGTCTTTCAGGGGGCATTTTAACTAACTATGGCTACACCTTC. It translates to CASSLSGGILTNYGYTF.

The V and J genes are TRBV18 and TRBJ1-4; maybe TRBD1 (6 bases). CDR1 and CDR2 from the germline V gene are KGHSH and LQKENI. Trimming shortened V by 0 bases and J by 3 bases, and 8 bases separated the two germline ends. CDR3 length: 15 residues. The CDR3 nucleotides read TGTGCCAGCTCACCACCGGACAGCCCTAATGAAAAACTGTTTTTT. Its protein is CASSPPDSPNEKLFF.

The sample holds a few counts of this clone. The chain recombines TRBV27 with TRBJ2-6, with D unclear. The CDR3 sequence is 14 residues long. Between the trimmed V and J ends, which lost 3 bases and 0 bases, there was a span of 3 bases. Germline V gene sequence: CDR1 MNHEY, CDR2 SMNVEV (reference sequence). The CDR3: CASSFSSGANVLTF. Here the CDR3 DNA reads TGTGCCAGCAGTTTCAGCTCTGGGGCCAACGTCCTGACTTTC.

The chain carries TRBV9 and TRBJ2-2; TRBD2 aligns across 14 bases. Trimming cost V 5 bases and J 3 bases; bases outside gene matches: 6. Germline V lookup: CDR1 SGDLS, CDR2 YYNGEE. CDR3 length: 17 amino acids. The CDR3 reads CASRAGLAGGYTGELFF. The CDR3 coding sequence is TGTGCCAGCAGGGCAGGACTAGCGGGGGGTTACACCGGGGAGCTGTTTTTT.

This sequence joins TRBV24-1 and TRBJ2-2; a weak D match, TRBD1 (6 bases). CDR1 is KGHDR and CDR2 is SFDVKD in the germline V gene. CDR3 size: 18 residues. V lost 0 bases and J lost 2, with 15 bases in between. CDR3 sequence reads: CATSDLRVGTSNTGELFF. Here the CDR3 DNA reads TGTGCCACCAGTGATTTGCGGGTCGGGACATCTAACACCGGGGAGCTGTTTTTT.

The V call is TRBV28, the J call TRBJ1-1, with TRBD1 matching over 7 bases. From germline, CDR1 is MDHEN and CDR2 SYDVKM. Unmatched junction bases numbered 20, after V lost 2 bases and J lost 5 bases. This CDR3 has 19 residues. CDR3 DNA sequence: TGTGCCAGCAGTTTAGGGCTAAGGATGGGCAGGGGGTACGGTACTGAAGCTTTCTTT. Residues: CASSLGLRMGRGYGTEAFF.

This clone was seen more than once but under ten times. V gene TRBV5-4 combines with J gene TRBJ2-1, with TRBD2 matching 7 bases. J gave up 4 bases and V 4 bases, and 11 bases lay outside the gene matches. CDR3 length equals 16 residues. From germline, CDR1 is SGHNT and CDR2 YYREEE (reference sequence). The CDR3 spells CASSKEPSGKYNEQFF. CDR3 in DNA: TGTGCCAGCAGCAAAGAGCCCAGCGGGAAATACAATGAGCAGTTCTTC. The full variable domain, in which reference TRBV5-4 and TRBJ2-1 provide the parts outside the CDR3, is ETGVTQSPTHLIKTRGQQVTLRCSSQSGHNTVSWYQQALGQGPQFIFQYYREEENGRGNFPPRFSGLQFPNYSSELNVNALELDDSALYLCASSKEPSGKYNEQFFGPGTRLTVL.

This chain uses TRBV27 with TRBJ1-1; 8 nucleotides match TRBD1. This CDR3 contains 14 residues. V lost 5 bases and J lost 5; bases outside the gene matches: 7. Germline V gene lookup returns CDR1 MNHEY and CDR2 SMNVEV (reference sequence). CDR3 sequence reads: CASSAPGGSTEAFF. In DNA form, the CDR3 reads TGTGCCAGCAGTGCCCCAGGGGGCTCTACTGAAGCTTTCTTT.

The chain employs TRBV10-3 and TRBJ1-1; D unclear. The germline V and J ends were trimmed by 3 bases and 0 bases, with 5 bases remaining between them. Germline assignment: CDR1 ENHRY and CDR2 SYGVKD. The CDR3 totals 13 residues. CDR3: CAISDRMNTEAFF. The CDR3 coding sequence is TGTGCCATCAGTGACAGGATGAACACTGAAGCTTTCTTT.

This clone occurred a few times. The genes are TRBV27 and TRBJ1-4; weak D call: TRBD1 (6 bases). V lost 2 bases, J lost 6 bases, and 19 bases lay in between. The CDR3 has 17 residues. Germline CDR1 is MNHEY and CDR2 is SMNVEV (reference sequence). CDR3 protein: CASSLKGWGGRDEKLFF. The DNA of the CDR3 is TGTGCCAGCAGTTTAAAGGGTTGGGGGGGCAGGGATGAAAAACTGTTTTTT.

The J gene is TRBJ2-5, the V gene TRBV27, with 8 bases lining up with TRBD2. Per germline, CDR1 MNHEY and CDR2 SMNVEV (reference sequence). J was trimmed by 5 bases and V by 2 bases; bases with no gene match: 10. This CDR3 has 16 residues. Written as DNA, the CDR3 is TGTGCCAGCAGTTTACTAGCGGGCCTGCGGGGGGAGACCCAGTACTTC. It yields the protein CASSLLAGLRGETQYF.

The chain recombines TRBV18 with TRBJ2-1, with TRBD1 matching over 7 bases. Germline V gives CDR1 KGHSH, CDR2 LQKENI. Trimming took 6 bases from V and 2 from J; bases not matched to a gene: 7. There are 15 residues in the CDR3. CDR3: CASSRDRDPYNEQFF. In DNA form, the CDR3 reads TGTGCCAGCTCCCGAGACAGGGATCCCTACAATGAGCAGTTCTTC.

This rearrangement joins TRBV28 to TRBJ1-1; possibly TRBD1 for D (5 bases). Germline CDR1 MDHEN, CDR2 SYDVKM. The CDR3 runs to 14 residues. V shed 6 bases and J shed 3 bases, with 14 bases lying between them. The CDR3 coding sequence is TGTGCCAGCAGGGGGGGGATTGGTCACACTGAAGCTTTCTTT. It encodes CASRGGIGHTEAFF. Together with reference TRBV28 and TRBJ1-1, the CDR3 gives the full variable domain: DVKVTQSSRYLVKRTGEKVFLECVQDMDHENMFWYRQDPGLGLRLIYFSYDVKMKEKGDIPEGYSVSREKKERFSLILESASTNQTSMYLCASRGGIGHTEAFFGQGTRLTVV.

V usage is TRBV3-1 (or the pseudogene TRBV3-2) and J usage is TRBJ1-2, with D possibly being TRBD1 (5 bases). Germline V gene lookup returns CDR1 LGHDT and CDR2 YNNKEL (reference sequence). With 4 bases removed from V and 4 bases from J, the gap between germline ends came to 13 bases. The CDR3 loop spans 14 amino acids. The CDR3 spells CASSPFDSAYGYTF. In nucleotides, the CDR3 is TGTGCCAGCAGCCCTTTCGACAGCGCCTATGGCTACACCTTC.

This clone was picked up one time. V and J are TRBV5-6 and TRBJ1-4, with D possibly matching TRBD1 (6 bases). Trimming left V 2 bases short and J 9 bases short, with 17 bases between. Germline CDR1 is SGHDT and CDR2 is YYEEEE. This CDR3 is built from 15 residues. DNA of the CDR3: TGTGCCAGCAGCTTAGGTGTGGACAGAACGAAAAAACTGTTTTTT. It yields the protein CASSLGVDRTKKLFF.

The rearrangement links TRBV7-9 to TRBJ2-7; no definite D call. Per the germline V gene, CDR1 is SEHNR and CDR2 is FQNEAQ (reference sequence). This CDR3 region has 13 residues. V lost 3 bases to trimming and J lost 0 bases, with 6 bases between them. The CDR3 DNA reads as TGTGCCAGCAGCTTCTCCAGCTCCTACGAGCAGTACTTC. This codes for CASSFSSSYEQYF.

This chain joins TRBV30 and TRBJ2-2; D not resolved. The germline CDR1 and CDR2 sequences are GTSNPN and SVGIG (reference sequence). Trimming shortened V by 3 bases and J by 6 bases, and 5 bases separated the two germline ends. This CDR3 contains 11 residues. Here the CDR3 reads CAWRAAGELFF. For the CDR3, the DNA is TGTGCCTGGAGGGCGGCCGGGGAGCTGTTTTTT.

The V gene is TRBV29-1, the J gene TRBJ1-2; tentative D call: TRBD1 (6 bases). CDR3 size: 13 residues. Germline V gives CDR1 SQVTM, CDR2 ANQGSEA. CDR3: CSDESQQGYGYTF. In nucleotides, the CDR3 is TGCAGTGATGAATCGCAACAGGGCTATGGCTACACCTTC.

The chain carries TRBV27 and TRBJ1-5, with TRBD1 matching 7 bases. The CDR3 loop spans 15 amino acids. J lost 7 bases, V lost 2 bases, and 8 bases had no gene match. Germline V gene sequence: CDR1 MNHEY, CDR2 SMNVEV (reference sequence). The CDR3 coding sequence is TGTGCCAGCAGTTTAACAGGGGTCCTGGGGCAGCCCCAGCATTTT. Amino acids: CASSLTGVLGQPQHF.

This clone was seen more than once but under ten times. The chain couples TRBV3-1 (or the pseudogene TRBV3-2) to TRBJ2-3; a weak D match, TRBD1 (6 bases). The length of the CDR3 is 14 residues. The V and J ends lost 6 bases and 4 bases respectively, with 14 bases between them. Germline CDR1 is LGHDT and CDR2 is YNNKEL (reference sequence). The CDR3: CASSQGSIPDTQYF. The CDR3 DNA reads TGTGCCAGCAGTCAGGGGTCAATACCAGATACGCAGTATTTT.